A single sample is the source of the 14 T cell receptor beta chains below, sequenced in a study of blood T cell repertoires in COVID-19. Repertoires were generated with immunoSEQ multiplex PCR, while TCRdb's copy carries only in-frame clones and drops some. The sample shows 150,000 or so clones, roughly 83% of them seen only once. Sample: PBMCs or T cells enriched from blood (not recorded which). The source of these receptors is a man aged 70-80 years who had been exposed to COVID-19.

The chain couples TRBV6-5 to TRBJ2-1; D unclear. This CDR3 spans 13 amino acids. Germline V gene lookup returns CDR1 MNHEY and CDR2 SVGAGI. The ends were cut back, 5 bases at V and 3 bases at J, with 8 bases in the middle. The CDR3 sequence: CASSPGNYNEQFF. The CDR3 DNA is TGTGCCAGCAGTCCAGGCAACTACAATGAGCAGTTCTTC.

This clone was observed many times. The chain is built from TRBV12-5 and TRBJ2-5; 10 bases line up with TRBD2. The V and J ends lost 3 bases and 5 bases, in that order; junction bases with no gene match: 3. The CDR3 sequence is 14 residues long. Germline CDR1 LGHNT, CDR2 FRNRAP. CDR3 DNA sequence: TGTGCTAGTGGTTTAGCGGGAGGGCCGGAGACCCAGTACTTC. Its translation: CASGLAGGPETQYF.

V usage is TRBV6-5 and J usage is TRBJ1-6; D call uncertain. Germline V lookup: CDR1 MNHEY, CDR2 SVGAGI. This CDR3 contains 14 residues. Deletions cut 2 bases from V and 5 bases from J, with 7 bases between. The CDR3 reads CASSYRQDNSPLHF. In DNA form, the CDR3 reads TGTGCCAGCAGTTACAGGCAGGATAATTCACCCCTCCACTTT.

V and J are TRBV6-5 and TRBJ1-1, with a weak D call TRBD1 (6 bases). The CDR3 spans 11 residues. Trimming left V 6 bases short and J 10 bases short, with 12 bases between. From germline, CDR1 is MNHEY and CDR2 SVGAGI. The CDR3 protein is CASRGGSRAFF. The CDR3 DNA is TGTGCCAGCAGAGGGGGTAGTAGAGCTTTCTTT.

The genes are TRBV4-1 and TRBJ1-1, with TRBD1 as a possible D gene (6 bases). V lost 0 bases and J lost 6, with 17 bases in between. This CDR3 has 16 residues. Germline CDR1 and CDR2: MGHRA and YSYEKL. CDR3 sequence: CASSQDSFGQPAEAFF. Written as DNA, the CDR3 is TGCGCCAGCAGCCAAGATTCATTCGGACAGCCCGCTGAAGCTTTCTTT.

The rearrangement joins TRBV7-2 to TRBJ2-5; 8 bases are shared with TRBD2. The length of the CDR3 is 14 residues. CDR1 SGHTA and CDR2 FQGNSA come from the germline V gene. V was pared by 2 bases and J by 5 bases, with 4 bases of the junction left unmatched. The CDR3 sequence is CASSLTGGYETQYF. Here the CDR3 DNA reads TGTGCCAGCAGCTTAACGGGAGGGTACGAGACCCAGTACTTC.

As for this clone: A read error may account for a junction end that differs from germline. This chain connects TRBV5-1 to TRBJ1-6, with D perhaps matching TRBD1 (5 bases). The germline V gene has CDR1 SGHRS and CDR2 YFSETQ. This CDR3 comprises 17 residues. The CDR3 is CASSLGAGRSSNSPLHF. CDR3 nucleotide sequence: TGCGCCAGCAGCTTGGGGGCAGGGCGCTCCTCTAATTCACCCCTCCACTTT.

This clone was picked up many times. The chain carries TRBV27 and TRBJ1-6, with D tentatively TRBD1 (5 bases). The CDR3 covers 17 residues. The ends were cut back, 2 bases at V and 0 bases at J, with 11 bases in the middle. The germline CDR1 and CDR2 sequences are MNHEY and SMNVEV (reference sequence). As DNA, the CDR3 is TGTGCCAGCAGTTTAACGGGGGGAAGCTCCTATAATTCACCCCTCCACTTT. Residues: CASSLTGGSSYNSPLHF.

The J gene is TRBJ1-5, the V gene TRBV15, with no clear D. The CDR3 spans 13 residues. V dropped 0 bases and J dropped 7 bases, with 7 bases sitting between them. Per the germline V gene, CDR1 is LNHNV and CDR2 is YYDKDF (reference sequence). CDR3 loop: CATSRDRQQPQHF. The CDR3 DNA follows: TGTGCCACCAGCAGAGATCGTCAGCAGCCCCAGCATTTT.

There are a few counts of this clone. The rearrangement links TRBV5-8 to TRBJ2-7, with TRBD2 as a possible D gene (5 bases). The germline CDR1 and CDR2 sequences are SGHTS and YDEGEE. The V end was cut by 4 bases, the J end by 0 bases, with 23 bases between. This CDR3 region has 18 residues. Here the CDR3 DNA reads TGTGCCAGCAGCCCGGCCGCGGGTTATGTCCTAAGCTCCTACGAGCAGTACTTC. Translated: CASSPAAGYVLSSYEQYF.

The chain uses TRBV27 and TRBJ2-7; 9 nucleotides align to TRBD1. Germline assignment: CDR1 MNHEY and CDR2 SMNVEV (reference sequence). CDR3 size: 14 residues. Trimming cost V 5 bases and J 6 bases; bases outside gene matches: 8. The CDR3 protein is CASSTGTGFAEQYF. In nucleotides, the CDR3 is TGTGCCAGCAGTACAGGGACAGGGTTTGCCGAGCAGTACTTC.

This sequence joins TRBV28 and TRBJ2-2; TRBD2 aligns across 9 bases. The CDR3 spans 14 residues. Trimming cost V 9 bases and J 1 base; bases outside gene matches: 3. Germline V lookup: CDR1 MDHEN, CDR2 SYDVKM. The chain's CDR3 is CASLAGVNTGELFF. As DNA, the CDR3 is TGTGCCAGTTTAGCGGGAGTGAACACCGGGGAGCTGTTTTTT.

In the case of this clone: This specimen includes other DNA sequences encoding the same CDR3. This chain uses TRBV27 with TRBJ2-3; TRBD1 agrees at 8 bases. Per the germline V gene, CDR1 is MNHEY and CDR2 is SMNVEV (reference sequence). The CDR3 loop spans 14 amino acids. V lost 2 bases, J lost 6 bases, and 4 bases stayed unmatched. CDR3 coding DNA: TGTGCCAGCAGTTTAGGACAGGGCGCCGATACGCAGTATTTT. It encodes CASSLGQGADTQYF.

This chain uses TRBV6-6 with TRBJ1-1; tentative D call: TRBD1 (5 bases). From germline, CDR1 is MNHNY and CDR2 SVGAGI (reference sequence). V lost 2 bases, J lost 6 bases, and 13 bases lay in between. CDR3 length: 14 residues. CDR3 bases: TGTGCCAGCAGTTACCCCGACAGCGTTTCTGAAGCTTTCTTT. Its translation is CASSYPDSVSEAFF.